This T cell receptor beta chain is from a study of OX40 agonist ivuxolimab in advanced cancers. Background on the study: Dose-escalation subjects each had hepatocellular carcinoma, melanoma, renal cell or head and neck cancer.

No patient had autoimmune disease or received systemic immunosuppression. Germline loops: CDR1 SGHVS, CDR2 FNYEAQ. The CDR3 spans 13 residues. Trimming removed 1 base at V and 4 bases at J, with 2 bases between. Sequenced by immunoSEQ multiplex PCR; TCRdb stores in-frame clones only, minus some. Seen here are some 75,000 clones, roughly 86% observed once, and the top ten hold under 3%. This TCR came from an adult with an advanced solid tumor such as melanoma, head and neck, liver or kidney cancer. The input for sequencing was CD4+ or CD8+ T cells sorted from blood, taken in a trial of the OX40 agonist ivuxolimab. The chain employs TRBV7-6 and TRBJ1-6, with D uncertain. The CDR3 region has the DNA TGTGCCAGCAGCTTAGAGTATAATTCACCCCTCCACTTT. This translates into CASSLEYNSPLHF. Full variable domain (missing parts from reference TRBV7-6 and TRBJ1-6): GAGVSQSPRYKVTKRGQDVALRCDPISGHVSLYWYRQALGQGPEFLTYFNYEAQQDKSGLPNDRFSAERPEGSISTLTIQRTEQRDSAMYRCASSLEYNSPLHFGNGTRLTVT.